Below, 20 T cell receptor beta chains from the same sample are listed, as sequenced in a study of T cell clusters in autoimmune cytopenias. TRB amplification used 250 ng of peripheral blood genomic DNA. Multiplex touch-down PCR amplified TRB using TRB-A and TRB-B pools in one tube. Reanalyzing the multiplex PCR reads, TCRdb keeps one entry per CDR3 protein, without DNA. The sample table sets out about 5,000 distinct CDR3 sequences. Sample: peripheral blood. These receptor sequences come from a human donor with an autoimmune cytopenia or autoimmune hepatitis (not recorded which).

The genes are TRBV5-1 and TRBJ2-3; the D call from TCRdb, TRBD2, cannot be confirmed without DNA. Germline-derived CDR1 and CDR2 are SGHRS and YFSETQ. The CDR3 has 14 amino acids. The CDR3 here is CASKRLAGTDTQYF.

In terms of frequency, this clonotype is medium-sized. The chain recombines TRBV27 with TRBJ1-2. CDR1 and CDR2 from the germline V gene are MNHEY and SMNVEV (reference sequence). There are 13 residues in the CDR3. CDR3 protein: CASSLMDVRGYTF.

V gene TRBV7-2 combines with J gene TRBJ1-1; without DNA, the TCRdb call of TRBD1 cannot be checked. Germline CDR1 reads SGHTA; CDR2 reads FQGNSA. The CDR3 contains 12 residues. The CDR3: CASSARQGKAFF.

This rearrangement joins TRBV12-3 or TRBV12-4 to TRBJ1-4; TCRdb outputs TRBD1, but without DNA this stays unchecked. The CDR3 extends over 14 amino acids. CDR3 sequence reads: CASSFQGGNEKLFF.

This clonotype counts as medium-sized by frequency. The chain uses TRBV29-1 and TRBJ2-7; TCRdb proposes TRBD1, but this gene call is untestable without DNA. The CDR3 covers 12 residues. The germline gives CDR1 SQVTM, CDR2 ANQGSEA. Here the CDR3 reads CSVRDISYEQYF.

Its frequency marks this clonotype as large. The chain recombines TRBV29-1 with TRBJ2-1; TCRdb designates TRBD2, a call that cannot be tested without DNA. The CDR3 length is 18 residues. CDR1 and CDR2 from the germline V gene are SQVTM and ANQGSEA. CDR3 protein: CSVEGRLAGGIAYNEQFF.

This clonotype registers medium-sized by frequency. The J gene is TRBJ2-2, the V gene TRBV6-1; TCRdb's assignment of TRBD2 cannot be checked, as there is no DNA. The CDR3 covers 18 residues. From germline, CDR1 is MNHNS and CDR2 SASEGT. CDR3 protein: CASSEEGSWRVYTGELFF.

The chain links TRBV12-3 or TRBV12-4 to TRBJ2-7. The CDR3 length is 14 residues. CDR3 protein: CASSLGIWREEQYF.

The chain employs TRBV6-2 or TRBV6-3 and TRBJ2-2. The germline gives CDR1 MNHEY, CDR2 SVGEGT. This CDR3 is built from 15 residues. The CDR3: CASSPNFLNTGELFF.

Judged by frequency, this clonotype is medium-sized. The rearrangement joins TRBV6-5 to TRBJ1-2; TCRdb proposes TRBD1, but this gene call is untestable without DNA. The germline gives CDR1 MNHEY, CDR2 SVGAGI. The CDR3 has 14 amino acids. CDR3 sequence reads: CASSDNPGWGGYTF.

The J gene is TRBJ1-6, the V gene TRBV6-1; TCRdb proposes TRBD1, but this gene call is untestable without DNA. The length of the CDR3 is 16 residues. CDR1 is MNHNS and CDR2 is SASEGT in the germline V gene. CDR3 protein: CASRVKGQPDNSPLHF.

The J gene is TRBJ2-3, the V gene TRBV30; the D gene TCRdb calls, TRBD1, cannot be checked with no DNA. This CDR3 is 15 amino acids long. Germline V lookup: CDR1 GTSNPN, CDR2 SVGIG (reference sequence). CDR3 residues: CAWSPTGTSTDTQYF. Drawing the rest from reference TRBV30 and TRBJ2-3, the complete variable domain is SQTIHQWPATLVQPVGSPLSLECTVEGTSNPNLYWYRQAAGRGLQLLFYSVGIGQISSEVPQNLSASRPQDRQFILSSKKLLLSDSGFYLCAWSPTGTSTDTQYFGPGTRLTVL.

This clonotype registers medium-sized by frequency. CDR3 loop: CASSIVEGDNQPQHF. The rearrangement joins TRBV19 to TRBJ1-5; without DNA, the TCRdb call of TRBD1 cannot be checked. CDR1 is LNHDA and CDR2 is SQIVND in the germline V gene (reference sequence). The CDR3 runs to 15 residues.

This clonotype counts as medium-sized by frequency. V gene TRBV29-1 combines with J gene TRBJ2-4. The CDR3 has 13 amino acids. Germline lookup yields CDR1 SQVTM and CDR2 ANQGSEA. CDR3 sequence reads: CSVEGTAKNIQYF.

The V and J genes are TRBV5-1 and TRBJ2-1. In germline, CDR1 is SGHRS, CDR2 YFSETQ. CDR3 length: 12 residues. The CDR3 is CASSLEPYEQYF.

This clonotype registers medium-sized (0.01 to 0.1%) by frequency. The chain joins TRBV12-3 or TRBV12-4 to TRBJ1-1; TCRdb designates TRBD1, a call that cannot be tested without DNA. The length of the CDR3 is 14 residues. This CDR3 reads CASSPYGANTEAFF.

The chain combines TRBV29-1 with TRBJ2-5; the D call from TCRdb, TRBD1, cannot be confirmed without DNA. The CDR3 sequence is 13 residues long. Germline V gene data show CDR1 as SQVTM and CDR2 as ANQGSEA. The CDR3 here is CSVVVTGMETQYF. The full variable domain, with the rest looked up from reference TRBV29-1 and TRBJ2-5, is SAVISQKPSRDICQRGTSLTIQCQVDSQVTMMFWYRQQPGQSLTLIATANQGSEATYESGFVIDKFPISRPNLTFSTLTVSNMSPEDSSIYLCSVVVTGMETQYFGPGTRLLVL.

This sequence joins TRBV29-1 and TRBJ2-1; TCRdb returns TRBD1, unconfirmable since there is no DNA. This CDR3 has 14 residues. Germline CDR1 is SQVTM and CDR2 is ANQGSEA. The CDR3 reads CSVGQGSGDNEQFF.

Its frequency marks this clonotype as medium-sized (0.01 to 0.1%). This rearrangement joins TRBV19 to TRBJ2-7; lacking DNA, the TRBD1 call made by TCRdb goes unchecked. CDR1 is LNHDA and CDR2 is SQIVND in the germline V gene (reference sequence). The CDR3 loop spans 16 amino acids. This CDR3 reads CASSKGRDRVSDEQYF.

This clonotype is deemed large by its frequency. The J gene is TRBJ2-6, the V gene TRBV29-1. CDR1 and CDR2 (germline): SQVTM, ANQGSEA. This CDR3 contains 13 residues. The CDR3 protein is CSVEDDGANVLTF.